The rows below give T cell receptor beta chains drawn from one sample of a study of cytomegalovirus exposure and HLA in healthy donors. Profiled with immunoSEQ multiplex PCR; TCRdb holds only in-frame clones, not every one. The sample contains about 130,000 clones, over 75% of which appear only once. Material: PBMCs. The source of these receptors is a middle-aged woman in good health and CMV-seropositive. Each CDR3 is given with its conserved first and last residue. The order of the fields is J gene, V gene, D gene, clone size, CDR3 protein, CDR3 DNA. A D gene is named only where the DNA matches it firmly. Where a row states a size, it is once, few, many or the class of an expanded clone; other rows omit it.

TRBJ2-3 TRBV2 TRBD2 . CASSGLAGDTQYF TGTGCCAGCAGTGGACTAGCGGGAGATACGCAGTATTTT
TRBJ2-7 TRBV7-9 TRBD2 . CASSSISGGQAYEQYF TGTGCCAGCAGCTCCATAAGCGGGGGGCAAGCCTACGAGCAGTACTTC
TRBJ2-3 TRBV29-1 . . CSVETGGPSTDTQYF TGCAGCGTTGAGACGGGCGGGCCTAGCACAGATACGCAGTATTTT
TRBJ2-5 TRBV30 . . CAWSSTGRDQETQYF TGTGCCTGGAGTTCAACCGGCAGGGACCAAGAGACCCAGTACTTC
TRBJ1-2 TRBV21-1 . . CASSIPTGPYSYGYTF TGTGCCAGCAGCATACCGACAGGCCCTTATAGCTATGGCTACACCTTC
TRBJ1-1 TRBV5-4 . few CASSFRPQGYTEAFF TGTGCCAGCAGCTTTAGGCCGCAGGGATACACTGAAGCTTTCTTT
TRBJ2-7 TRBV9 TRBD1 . CASSLTGQSSYEQYF TGTGCCAGCAGCCTGACGGGACAGAGCTCCTACGAGCAGTACTTC
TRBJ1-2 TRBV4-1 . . CASSHPWTVLYGYTF TGCGCCAGCAGCCACCCCTGGACAGTCCTCTATGGCTACACCTTC
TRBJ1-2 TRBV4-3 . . CASSQDPGVYGYTF TGCGCCAGCAGCCAAGATCCGGGGGTCTATGGCTACACCTTC
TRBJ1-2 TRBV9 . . CASSAGERYYGYTF TGTGCCAGCAGCGCCGGTGAACGGTACTATGGCTACACCTTC
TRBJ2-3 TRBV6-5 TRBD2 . CASRAGLAATDTQYF TGTGCCAGCAGAGCGGGACTAGCGGCCACAGATACGCAGTATTTT
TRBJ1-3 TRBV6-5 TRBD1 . CASSPTGGSGNTIYF TGTGCCAGCAGTCCTACAGGGGGATCTGGAAACACCATATATTTT
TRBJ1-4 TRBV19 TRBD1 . CASRPRQGGDEKLFF TGTGCCAGTAGACCCCGACAGGGGGGGGATGAAAAACTGTTTTTT
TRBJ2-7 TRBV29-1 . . CSVVRTEAYEQYF TGCAGCGTTGTTAGGACAGAAGCCTACGAGCAGTACTTC
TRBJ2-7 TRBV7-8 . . CASSKDNPSYEQYF TGTGCCAGCAGCAAAGACAACCCCTCCTACGAGCAGTACTTC
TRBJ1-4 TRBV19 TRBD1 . CASTDQGQLLGNEKLFF TGTGCCAGTACCGATCAGGGACAGCTTTTGGGGAATGAAAAACTGTTTTTT
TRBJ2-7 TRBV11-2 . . CASRHREHEQYF TGTGCCAGCAGACACAGGGAGCACGAGCAGTACTTC
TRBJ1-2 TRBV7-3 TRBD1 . CASSSQGERYGYTF TGTGCCAGCAGCTCCCAGGGGGAACGCTATGGCTACACCTTC
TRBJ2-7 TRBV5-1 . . CASSLSGGDYEQYF TGCGCCAGCAGCCTTAGCGGAGGGGACTACGAGCAGTACTTC
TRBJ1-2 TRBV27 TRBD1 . CASSLFRTGRGYTF TGTGCCAGCAGTTTATTTAGGACAGGTCGTGGCTACACCTTC
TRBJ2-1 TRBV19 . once CASSIGGVNEQFF TGTGCCAGTAGTATAGGGGGGGTCAATGAGCAGTTCTTC
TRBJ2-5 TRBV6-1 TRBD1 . CASSDQNRGLSGTQYF TGTGCCAGCAGTGACCAAAACAGGGGGCTTTCGGGGACCCAGTACTTC
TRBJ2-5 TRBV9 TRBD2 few CASSPGTSGGLQETQYF TGTGCCAGCAGCCCAGGGACTAGCGGGGGTCTCCAAGAGACCCAGTACTTC
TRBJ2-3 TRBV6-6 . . CASRQRLNTDTQYF TGTGCCAGCAGACAACGACTGAACACAGATACGCAGTATTTT
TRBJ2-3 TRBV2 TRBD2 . CASSEWLAGDTQYF TGTGCCAGCAGTGAATGGCTAGCGGGGGATACGCAGTATTTT
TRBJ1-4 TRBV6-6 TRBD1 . CASSYPGQGNEKLFF TGTGCCAGCAGTTATCCGGGACAGGGGAATGAAAAACTGTTTTTT
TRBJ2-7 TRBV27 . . CASSSGGGGTYEQYF TGTGCCAGCAGTTCCGGAGGGGGGGGTACCTACGAGCAGTACTTC
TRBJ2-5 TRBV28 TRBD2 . CASSFRLARGGETQYF TGTGCCAGCAGTTTCCGACTAGCGAGGGGAGGAGAGACCCAGTACTTC
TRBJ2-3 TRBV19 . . CASSRLKPDTQYF TGTGCCAGTAGTCGACTTAAGCCGGATACGCAGTATTTT
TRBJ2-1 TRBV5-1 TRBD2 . CASSPTAGAYNEQFF TGCGCCAGCAGCCCCACTGCGGGAGCCTACAATGAGCAGTTCTTC
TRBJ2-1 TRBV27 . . CASRKTVSSYNEQFF TGTGCCAGCAGAAAGACAGTGAGCTCCTACAATGAGCAGTTCTTC
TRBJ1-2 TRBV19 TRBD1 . CASKRTGSGSDYGYTF TGTGCCAGCAAGAGGACAGGGTCGGGGAGCGACTATGGCTACACCTTC
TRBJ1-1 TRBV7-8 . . CASSLFSGENTEAFF TGTGCCAGCAGCTTATTTTCCGGGGAGAACACTGAAGCTTTCTTT
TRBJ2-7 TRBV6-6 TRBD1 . CASLTWTGGYEQYF TGTGCCAGCCTCACCTGGACAGGGGGCTACGAGCAGTACTTC
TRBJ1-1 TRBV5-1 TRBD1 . CASSPGQGSLATEAFF TGCGCCAGCAGCCCCGGACAGGGGTCGTTGGCCACTGAAGCTTTCTTT
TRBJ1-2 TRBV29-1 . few CSVNRLAGSTGGYTF TGCAGCGTTAACAGACTCGCAGGGTCCACGGGTGGCTACACCTTC
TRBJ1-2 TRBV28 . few CASSPDSRNYGYTF TGTGCCAGCAGTCCAGACAGTAGAAACTATGGCTACACCTTC
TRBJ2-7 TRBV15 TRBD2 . CATSLGSGGTYEQYF TGTGCCACCAGCCTTGGTAGCGGGGGCACCTACGAGCAGTACTTC
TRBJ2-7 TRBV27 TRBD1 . CASSPRQGAYYEQYF TGTGCCAGCAGTCCGCGACAGGGGGCATACTACGAGCAGTACTTC
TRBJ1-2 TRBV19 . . CASSTLPYGYTF TGTGCCAGCTCTACGTTACCGTATGGCTACACCTTC
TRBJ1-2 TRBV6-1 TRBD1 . CASRLRTGDNYGYTF TGTGCCAGCAGGCTGAGGACAGGGGATAACTATGGCTACACCTTC
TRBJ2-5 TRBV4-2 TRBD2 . CASSQDIPTSGGAKKQETQYF TGTGCCAGCAGCCAAGATATCCCCACTAGCGGGGGAGCTAAAAAACAAGAGACCCAGTACTTC
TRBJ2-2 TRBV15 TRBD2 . CATSRDPSGGTGELFF TGTGCCACCAGCAGAGATCCCAGCGGGGGGACCGGGGAGCTGTTTTTT
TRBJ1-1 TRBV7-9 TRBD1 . CASSLGVLQGVWLNTEAFF TGTGCCAGCAGCTTAGGTGTTCTCCAGGGGGTCTGGCTGAACACTGAAGCTTTCTTT
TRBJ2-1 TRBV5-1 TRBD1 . CASSGRDRGYNEQFF TGCGCCAGCAGCGGCCGGGACAGGGGGTACAATGAGCAGTTCTTC
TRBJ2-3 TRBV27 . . CASSLRTSNTDTQYF TGTGCCAGCAGTTTACGAACATCGAACACAGATACGCAGTATTTT
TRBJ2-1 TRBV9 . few CASSVGGISYNEQFF TGTGCCAGCAGCGTCGGAGGGATTTCCTACAATGAGCAGTTCTTC
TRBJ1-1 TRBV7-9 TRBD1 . CASSLLQGASEAFF TGTGCCAGCAGCTTACTACAGGGGGCGAGTGAAGCTTTCTTT
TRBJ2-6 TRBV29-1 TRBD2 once CSALPGTSGSHASGANVLTF TGCAGCGCTCTTCCCGGGACTAGCGGTTCTCACGCTTCTGGGGCCAACGTCCTGACTTTC
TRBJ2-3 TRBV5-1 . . CASNLGRAADTQYF TGCGCCAGCAATCTCGGGAGAGCTGCAGATACGCAGTATTTT
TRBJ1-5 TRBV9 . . CASSVRGYSNQPQHF TGTGCCAGCAGCGTCCGGGGTTATAGCAATCAGCCCCAGCATTTT
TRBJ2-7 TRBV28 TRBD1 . CASSAGQVAYEQYF TGTGCCAGCAGTGCAGGACAGGTAGCCTACGAGCAGTACTTC
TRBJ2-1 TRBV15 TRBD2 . CATQGLAGVSEQFF TGTGCCACCCAGGGACTAGCGGGAGTAAGTGAGCAGTTCTTC